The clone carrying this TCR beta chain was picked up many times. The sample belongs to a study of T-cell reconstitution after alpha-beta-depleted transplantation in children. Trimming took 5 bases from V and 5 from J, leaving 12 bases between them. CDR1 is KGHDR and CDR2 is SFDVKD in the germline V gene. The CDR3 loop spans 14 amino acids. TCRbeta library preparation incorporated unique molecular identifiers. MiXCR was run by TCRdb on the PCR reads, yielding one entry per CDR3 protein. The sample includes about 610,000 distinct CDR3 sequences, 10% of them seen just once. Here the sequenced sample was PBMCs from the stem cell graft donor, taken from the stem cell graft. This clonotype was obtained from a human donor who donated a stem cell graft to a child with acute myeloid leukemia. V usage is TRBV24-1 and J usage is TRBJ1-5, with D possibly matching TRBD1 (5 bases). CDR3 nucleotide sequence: TGTGCCACCAGTGCAAGGGGTAGGGATCAGCCCCAGCATTTT. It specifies CATSARGRDQPQHF.